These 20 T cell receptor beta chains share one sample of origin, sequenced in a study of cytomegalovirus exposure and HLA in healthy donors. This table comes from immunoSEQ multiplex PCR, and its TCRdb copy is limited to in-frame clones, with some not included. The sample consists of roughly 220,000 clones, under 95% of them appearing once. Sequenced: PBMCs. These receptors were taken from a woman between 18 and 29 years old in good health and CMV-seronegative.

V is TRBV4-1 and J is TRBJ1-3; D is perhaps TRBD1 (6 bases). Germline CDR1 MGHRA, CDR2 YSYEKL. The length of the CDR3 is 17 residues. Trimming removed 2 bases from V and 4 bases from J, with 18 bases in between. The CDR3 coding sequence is TGCGCCAGCAGCCAACCCGGGGGCAGGGGAGGGGGAAACACCATATATTTT. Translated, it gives CASSQPGGRGGGNTIYF.

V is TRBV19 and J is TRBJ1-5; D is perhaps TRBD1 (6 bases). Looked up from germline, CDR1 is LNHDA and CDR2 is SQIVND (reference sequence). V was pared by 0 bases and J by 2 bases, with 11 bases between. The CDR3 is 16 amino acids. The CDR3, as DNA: TGTGCCAGTAGTATAGATGAGGCAGGGGGCAATCAGCCCCAGCATTTT. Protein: CASSIDEAGGNQPQHF.

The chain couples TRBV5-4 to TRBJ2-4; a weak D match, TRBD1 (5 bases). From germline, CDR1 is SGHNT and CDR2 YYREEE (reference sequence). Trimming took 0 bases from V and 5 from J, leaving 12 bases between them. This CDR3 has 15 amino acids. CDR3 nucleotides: TGTGCCAGCAGCTTGGATCCAGGCAGGGAAAACATTCAGTACTTC. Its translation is CASSLDPGRENIQYF.

The CDR3 bases are TGTGCCAGCAGTTACTGGACAGGGGCAGGTGGCACTGAAGCTTTCTTT. This encodes CASSYWTGAGGTEAFF. J is TRBJ1-1 and V is TRBV6-5; TRBD1 agrees at 9 bases. V dropped 1 base and J dropped 4; count of bases not matched to a gene: 7. The CDR3 is made up of 16 amino acids. The germline V gene encodes CDR1 MNHEY and CDR2 SVGAGI.

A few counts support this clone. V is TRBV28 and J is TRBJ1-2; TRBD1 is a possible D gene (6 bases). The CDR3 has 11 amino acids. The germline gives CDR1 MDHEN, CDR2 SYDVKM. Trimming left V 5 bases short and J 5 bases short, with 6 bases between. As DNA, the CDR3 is TGTGCCAGCAGTGGACAGTATGGCTACACCTTC. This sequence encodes CASSGQYGYTF.

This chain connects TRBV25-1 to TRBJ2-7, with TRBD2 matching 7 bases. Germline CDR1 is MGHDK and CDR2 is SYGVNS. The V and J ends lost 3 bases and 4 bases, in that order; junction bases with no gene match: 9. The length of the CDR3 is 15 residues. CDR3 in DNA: TGTGCCAGCAGTGATGCTAGCGGAGGTGGGTACGAGCAGTACTTC. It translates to CASSDASGGGYEQYF.

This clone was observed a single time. The CDR3 region has the DNA TGTGCCTGGAGCCAGAAGCTCCTAGCGGGAGCCGATGAGCAGTTCTTC. Its protein is CAWSQKLLAGADEQFF. The genes are TRBV30 and TRBJ2-1, with 10 bases lining up with TRBD2. Losses at the gene ends were 3 bases for V and 8 bases for J; bases not matched to a gene: 13. CDR3 length: 16 amino acids. In germline, CDR1 is GTSNPN, CDR2 SVGIG (reference sequence).

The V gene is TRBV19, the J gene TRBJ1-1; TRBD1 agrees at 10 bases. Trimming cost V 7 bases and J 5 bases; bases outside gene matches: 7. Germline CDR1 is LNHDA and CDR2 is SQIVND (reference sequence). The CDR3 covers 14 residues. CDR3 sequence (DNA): TGTGCCAGTATTGTGACAGGGGGCTTTACTGAAGCTTTCTTT. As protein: CASIVTGGFTEAFF.

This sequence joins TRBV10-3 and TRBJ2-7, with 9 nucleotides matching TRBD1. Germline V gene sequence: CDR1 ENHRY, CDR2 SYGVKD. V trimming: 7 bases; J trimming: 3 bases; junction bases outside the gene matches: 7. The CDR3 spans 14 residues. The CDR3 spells CAITGQGRYYEQYF. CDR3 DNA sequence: TGTGCCATCACCGGACAGGGGAGGTACTACGAGCAGTACTTC.

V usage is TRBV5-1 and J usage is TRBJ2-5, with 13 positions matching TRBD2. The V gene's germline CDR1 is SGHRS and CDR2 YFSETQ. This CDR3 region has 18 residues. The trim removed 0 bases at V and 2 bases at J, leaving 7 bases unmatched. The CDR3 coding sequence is TGCGCCAGCAGCTTGGTTCGACTAGCGGGAGGATGGCAAGAGACCCAGTACTTC. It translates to CASSLVRLAGGWQETQYF.

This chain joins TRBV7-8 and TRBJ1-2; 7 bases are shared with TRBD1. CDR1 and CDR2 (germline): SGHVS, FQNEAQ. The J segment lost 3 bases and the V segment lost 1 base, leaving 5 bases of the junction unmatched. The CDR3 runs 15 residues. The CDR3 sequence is CASSLEIGTDYGYTF. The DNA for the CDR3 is TGTGCCAGCAGCTTAGAAATCGGGACAGACTATGGCTACACCTTC.

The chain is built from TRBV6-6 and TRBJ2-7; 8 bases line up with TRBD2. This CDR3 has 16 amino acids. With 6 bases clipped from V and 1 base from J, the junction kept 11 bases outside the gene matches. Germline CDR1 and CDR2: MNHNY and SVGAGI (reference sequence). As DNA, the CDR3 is TGTGCCAGCAGCCGCGGAGGGGGGACTAGTTCCTACGAGCAGTACTTC. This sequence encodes CASSRGGGTSSYEQYF.

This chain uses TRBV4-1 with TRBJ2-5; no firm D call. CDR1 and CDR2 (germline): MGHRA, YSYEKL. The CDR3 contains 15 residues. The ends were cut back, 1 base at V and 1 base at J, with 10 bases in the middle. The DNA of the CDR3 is TGCGCCAGCAGCCAAGGTGCTAACTCCCAAGAGACCCAGTACTTC. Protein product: CASSQGANSQETQYF.

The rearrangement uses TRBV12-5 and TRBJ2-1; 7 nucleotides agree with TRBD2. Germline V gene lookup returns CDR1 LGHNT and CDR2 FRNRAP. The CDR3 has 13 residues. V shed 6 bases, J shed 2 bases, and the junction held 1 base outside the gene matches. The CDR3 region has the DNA TGTGCTAGTGGCGGACTAGCCTACAATGAGCAGTTCTTC. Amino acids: CASGGLAYNEQFF.

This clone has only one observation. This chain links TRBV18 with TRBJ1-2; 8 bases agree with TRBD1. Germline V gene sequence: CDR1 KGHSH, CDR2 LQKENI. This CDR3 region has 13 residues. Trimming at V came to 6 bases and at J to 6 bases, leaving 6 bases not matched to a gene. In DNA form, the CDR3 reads TGTGCCAGCTCTCGACAGGGGCAGGATGGCTACACCTTC. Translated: CASSRQGQDGYTF.

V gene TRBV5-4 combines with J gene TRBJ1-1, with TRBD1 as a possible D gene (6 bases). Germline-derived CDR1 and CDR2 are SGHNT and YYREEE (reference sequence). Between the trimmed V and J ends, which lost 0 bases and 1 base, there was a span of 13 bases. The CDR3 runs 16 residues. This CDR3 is CASSLVSVGGNTEAFF. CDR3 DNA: TGTGCCAGCAGCTTGGTGTCGGTAGGGGGGAACACTGAAGCTTTCTTT. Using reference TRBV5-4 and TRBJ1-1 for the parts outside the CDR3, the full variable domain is ETGVTQSPTHLIKTRGQQVTLRCSSQSGHNTVSWYQQALGQGPQFIFQYYREEENGRGNFPPRFSGLQFPNYSSELNVNALELDDSALYLCASSLVSVGGNTEAFFGQGTRLTVV.

This chain's CDR3 is CASSRRGGAYDQPQHF. The DNA of the CDR3 is TGTGCCAGCAGCCGACGAGGAGGGGCGTACGATCAGCCCCAGCATTTT. The V call is TRBV7-9, the J call TRBJ1-5; D is possibly TRBD1 (5 bases). The germline V gene encodes CDR1 SEHNR and CDR2 FQNEAQ (reference sequence). The CDR3 runs to 16 residues. Trimming removed 5 bases from V and 5 bases from J, with 19 bases in between.

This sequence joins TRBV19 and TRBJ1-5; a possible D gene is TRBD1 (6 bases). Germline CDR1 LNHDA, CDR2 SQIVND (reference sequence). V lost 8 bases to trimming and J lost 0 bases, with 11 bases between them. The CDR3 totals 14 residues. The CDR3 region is CASDDRYSNQPQHF. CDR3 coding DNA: TGTGCCAGTGACGACAGGTATAGCAATCAGCCCCAGCATTTT.

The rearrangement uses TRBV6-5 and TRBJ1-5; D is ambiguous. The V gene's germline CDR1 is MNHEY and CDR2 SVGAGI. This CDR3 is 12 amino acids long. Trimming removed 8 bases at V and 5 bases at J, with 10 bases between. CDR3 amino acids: CASGGGYQPQHF. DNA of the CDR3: TGTGCCAGCGGTGGAGGCTATCAGCCCCAGCATTTT.

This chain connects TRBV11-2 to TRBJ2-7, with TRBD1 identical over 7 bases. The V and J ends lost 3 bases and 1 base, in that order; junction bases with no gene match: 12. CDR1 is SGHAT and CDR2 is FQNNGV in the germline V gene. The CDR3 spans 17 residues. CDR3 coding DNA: TGTGCCAGCAGCTTCGGCAGGGGGTCGGGATGGTCCTACGAGCAGTACTTC. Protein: CASSFGRGSGWSYEQYF.